The 9 T cell receptor beta chains reported below all come from one sample, sequenced in a study of cytomegalovirus exposure and HLA in healthy donors. Primers: 60 Vbeta forward and 13 Jbeta reverse. Libraries were prepared by immunoSEQ multiplex PCR; TCRdb keeps only in-frame clonotypes and omits some of them. The table has around 120,000 clones, 65% to 90% seen once. Sequencing was carried out using PBMCs. These receptors all come from a girl aged 2 to 10 in good health and CMV-seronegative.

This chain joins TRBV5-1 and TRBJ2-7, with 9 bases that match TRBD1. CDR3 length equals 15 residues. J lost 2 bases, V lost 5 bases, and 8 bases had no gene match. Germline lookup yields CDR1 SGHRS and CDR2 YFSETQ. In DNA, the CDR3 is TGCGCCAGCAGACTTGGACAGGGGCCCCCCTACGAGCAGTACTTC. It codes for CASRLGQGPPYEQYF. The whole variable domain, remainder taken from reference TRBV5-1 and TRBJ2-7, is KAGVTQTPRYLIKTRGQQVTLSCSPISGHRSVSWYQQTPGQGLQFLFEYFSETQRNKGNFPGRFSGRQFSNSRSEMNVSTLELGDSALYLCASRLGQGPPYEQYFGPGTRLTVT.

This clone was seen only a few times. The chain combines TRBV6-5 with TRBJ2-1, with a possible D match to TRBD1 (6 bases). Trimming removed 7 bases from V and 10 bases from J, with 17 bases in between. Germline CDR1 MNHEY, CDR2 SVGAGI. The CDR3 is made up of 13 amino acids. This CDR3 reads CASTLSRGTEQFF. In nucleotides, the CDR3 is TGTGCCAGCACCTTGAGCAGGGGAACGGAGCAGTTCTTC.

The V and J genes are TRBV27 and TRBJ1-5; D gene uncertain. CDR1 and CDR2 (germline): MNHEY, SMNVEV (reference sequence). Trimming took 10 bases from V and 4 from J, leaving 26 bases between them. The CDR3 length is 17 residues. CDR3 bases: TGTGCCACCATGGCATCTACCTCGGTACACTATAATCAGCCCCAGCATTTT. It translates to CATMASTSVHYNQPQHF.

The rearrangement uses TRBV25-1 and TRBJ1-1; TRBD1 matches at 9 bases. The CDR3 has 14 residues. CDR1 MGHDK and CDR2 SYGVNS come from the germline V gene. The V and J ends lost 7 bases and 2 bases, in that order; junction bases with no gene match: 5. The CDR3 is CASTQDRGNTEAFF. CDR3 coding DNA: TGTGCCAGCACCCAGGACAGGGGTAACACTGAAGCTTTCTTT.

This chain joins TRBV9 and TRBJ1-6; tentatively, D is TRBD1 (6 bases). The germline V and J ends were trimmed by 2 bases and 7 bases, with 10 bases remaining between them. CDR3 length equals 14 residues. Looked up from germline, CDR1 is SGDLS and CDR2 is YYNGEE. CDR3 loop: CASSVQGYNSPLHF. The CDR3, as DNA: TGTGCCAGCAGCGTTCAGGGGTACAATTCACCCCTCCACTTT.

In regard to this clone: At one end, the junction sequence differs from germline, possibly due to a read error. The rearrangement joins TRBV27 to TRBJ2-2; 9 bases map to TRBD1. This CDR3 region has 15 residues. The germline CDR1 and CDR2 sequences are MNHEY and SMNVEV (reference sequence). For the CDR3, the DNA is TGTGCCAGCAGTAAGGACAGGGGAGGTGCCGGGGAGCTGTCTTTT. As protein: CASSKDRGGAGELSF.

V usage is TRBV5-4 and J usage is TRBJ2-7; D gene ambiguous. The CDR3 loop spans 14 amino acids. Germline V gene sequence: CDR1 SGHNT, CDR2 YYREEE (reference sequence). V was clipped by 0 bases and J by 1 base, with 8 bases between them. The CDR3 nucleotides are TGTGCCAGCAGCTTGGACAGTGGGTCCTACGAGCAGTACTTC. This sequence encodes CASSLDSGSYEQYF.

The chain carries TRBV27 and TRBJ2-3, with 9 bases fitting TRBD1. The CDR3 has 14 amino acids. Looked up from germline, CDR1 is MNHEY and CDR2 is SMNVEV (reference sequence). Trimming at V came to 6 bases and at J to 5 bases, leaving 6 bases not matched to a gene. The CDR3, as DNA: TGTGCCAGCAGAGGGACAGGGAAATTAGATACGCAGTATTTT. As protein: CASRGTGKLDTQYF.

V gene TRBV4-2 combines with J gene TRBJ2-2; 11 bases fit TRBD2. Germline V gene sequence: CDR1 LGHNA, CDR2 YNFKEQ. There are 18 residues in the CDR3. The V gene end was trimmed by 0 bases and the J gene end by 6 bases; junction bases not matched to a gene: 9. Here the CDR3 DNA reads TGTGCCAGCAGCCAAGAGGGGACTAGCGGACCTGGTGCCGGGGAGCTGTTTTTT. Amino acid sequence: CASSQEGTSGPGAGELFF.